This T cell receptor beta chain is drawn from a study of cytomegalovirus exposure and HLA in healthy donors. Some clones are missing from TCRdb's copy, which holds only in-frame ones; the method was immunoSEQ multiplex PCR. Of more than 65,000 clones listed, around 92% were seen once; the top ten hold roughly 0.74%. Comment on this clone: What it binds is unknown.

The study's findings and limits: Using the classifier, cytomegalovirus status was reportedly diagnosed with high specificity and sensitivity. The study put 150 to 200 TCR beta chains on its list as cytomegalovirus-associated.

V was cut by 0 bases and J by 3 bases, with 4 bases left in between. Germline V gene sequence: CDR1 SGHNT, CDR2 YYREEE (reference sequence). The CDR3 has 12 amino acids. The chain combines TRBV5-4 with TRBJ2-7; no firm D call. Sequenced: PBMCs. This sequence originates from a man between 18 and 35 years old in good health and CMV-seronegative. The CDR3 here is CASSLDRYEQYF. The CDR3 nucleotides are TGTGCCAGCAGCTTGGATCGCTACGAGCAGTACTTC.